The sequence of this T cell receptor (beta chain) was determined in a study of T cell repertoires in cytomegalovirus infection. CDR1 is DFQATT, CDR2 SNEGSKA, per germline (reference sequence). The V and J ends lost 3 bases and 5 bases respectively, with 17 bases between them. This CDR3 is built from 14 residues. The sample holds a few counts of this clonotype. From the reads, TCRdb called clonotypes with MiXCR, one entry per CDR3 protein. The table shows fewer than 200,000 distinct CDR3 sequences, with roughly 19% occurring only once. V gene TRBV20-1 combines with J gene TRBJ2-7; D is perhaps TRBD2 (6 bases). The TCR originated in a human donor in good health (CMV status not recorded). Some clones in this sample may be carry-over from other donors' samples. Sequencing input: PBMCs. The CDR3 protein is CSASVSEGIHEQYF. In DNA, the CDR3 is TGCAGTGCTAGTGTTTCGGAGGGGATCCACGAGCAGTACTTC.